Each of the 2 T cell receptor beta chains below was sequenced from the same sample in a study of graft-versus-host responses after intestinal transplantation. Assay: immunoSEQ multiplex PCR; the TCRdb copy retains only in-frame clones and omits some. The table includes over 65,000 clones, under 95% detected once. These receptors' antigens are unknown. The source material was unstimulated CD8+ T cells sorted from spleen or lymph node cells, sampled before transplant. These receptor sequences come from a human donor who was the organ donor for an intestinal transplant.

Notes on this clone: Other DNA sequences within the sample encode an identical CDR3. The chain uses TRBV5-1 and TRBJ2-1, with TRBD1 matching 8 bases. Per the germline V gene, CDR1 is SGHRS and CDR2 is YFSETQ. The CDR3 is made up of 15 amino acids. V was clipped by 2 bases and J by 1 base; unmatched bases: 2. The CDR3: CASSFGQGSYNEQFF. The CDR3 bases are TGCGCCAGCAGCTTTGGACAGGGTTCCTACAATGAGCAGTTCTTC.

The chain carries TRBV7-9 and TRBJ2-1, with 9 bases that match TRBD2. The CDR3 contains 15 residues. J lost 4 bases, V lost 5 bases, and 6 bases had no gene match. CDR1 is SEHNR, CDR2 FQNEAQ, per germline (reference sequence). This chain's CDR3 is CASSMTSGEYNEQFF. CDR3 DNA: TGTGCCAGCAGCATGACTAGCGGAGAATACAATGAGCAGTTCTTC.